This record concerns one T cell receptor (beta chain) sequence. The data stem from a study of T cell changes during pregnancy in multiple sclerosis. Clones were sequenced by immunoSEQ multiplex PCR, and TCRdb holds only the in-frame ones, with some missing. This sample has about 36,000 clones, with 70% to 90% found just once. This CDR3 comprises 14 residues. The J segment lost 4 bases and the V segment lost 5 bases, leaving 7 bases of the junction unmatched. Germline CDR1 SGHAT, CDR2 FQDESV (reference sequence). This TCR came from a female donor with multiple sclerosis, enrolled in a pregnancy study. The starting material was CD8+ T cells from peripheral blood mononuclear cells, obtained in the third trimester of pregnancy. V and J are TRBV11-1 and TRBJ1-1; TRBD1 aligns across 7 bases. Here the CDR3 reads CASSPTGTATEAFF. In DNA form, the CDR3 reads TGTGCCAGCAGCCCGACAGGGACTGCCACTGAAGCTTTCTTT.